This entry concerns a single T cell receptor beta chain. Its antigen is undetermined. This CDR3 is 16 amino acids long. The V gene's germline CDR1 is GTSNPN and CDR2 SVGIG (reference sequence). V dropped 3 bases and J dropped 5 bases, with 20 bases sitting between them. Clones were read by immunoSEQ multiplex PCR, and TCRdb kept only the in-frame ones, dropping some. The repertoire consists of over 200,000 clones, with about 91% occurring once and the leading ten covering roughly 2.8%. The data are from a study of cytomegalovirus exposure and HLA in healthy donors. Overall study context: The approximately 700 first-cohort repertoires shared a platform with the 130 or so validation repertoires, as reported in a later analysis.

Separate from the approximately 670-subject first cohort, the 120-subject validation cohort was the one that the donors belonged to. Notes on the study in general: A few CMV-associated chains were confirmed in vitro to be specific for CMV antigens. Altogether, about 160 TCR beta chains were recorded as cytomegalovirus-associated.

The source of this sequence is a young woman in good health and CMV-seronegative. What was sequenced was PBMCs. V and J are TRBV30 and TRBJ2-4; perhaps TRBD1 as D (5 bases). In DNA form, the CDR3 reads TGTGCCTGGAGGAGGCAGGGAATTTTCGGCCAAAACATTCAGTACTTC. Its translation is CAWRRQGIFGQNIQYF.